A single sample gave rise to the 4 T cell receptor beta chains below, sequenced in a study of T cells after yellow fever vaccination. One entry per CDR3 protein, called by TCRdb with MiXCR from the 5' RACE reads. The sample records over 300,000 distinct CDR3 sequences, around 4% being singletons. The sample in question was PBMCs, obtained on the day of the yellow fever booster vaccination. The receptors come from a man aged 18-30 years who received the YFV17D yellow fever vaccine.

Many counts were recorded for this clonotype. CDR3: CASSLASSGGATDTQYF. The CDR3 DNA reads as TGCGCCAGCAGCTTGGCCTCTAGCGGGGGGGCCACAGATACGCAGTATTTT. This chain connects TRBV5-1 to TRBJ2-3; 12 bases align to TRBD2. V was pared by 0 bases and J by 2 bases, with 4 bases of the junction left unmatched. The germline gives CDR1 SGHRS, CDR2 YFSETQ. This CDR3 is built from 17 residues.

Ten or more counts support this clonotype. The chain is built from TRBV28 and TRBJ2-4; 14 positions agree with TRBD2. J lost 0 bases, V lost 6 bases, and 10 bases had no gene match. The CDR3 contains 19 residues. Per germline, CDR1 MDHEN and CDR2 SYDVKM. The DNA of the CDR3 is TGTGCCAGCAGCCGACGGGGACTAGCGGGGGTTTTAGCCAAAAACATTCAGTACTTC. It translates to CASSRRGLAGVLAKNIQYF.

This clonotype was observed many times. The chain is built from TRBV5-1 and TRBJ2-3, with D uncertain. CDR3 size: 13 residues. With 5 bases removed from V and 2 bases from J, the gap between germline ends came to 9 bases. The germline V gene has CDR1 SGHRS and CDR2 YFSETQ. The CDR3 sequence: CASSDRVTDTQYF. In nucleotides, the CDR3 is TGCGCCAGCAGTGACCGAGTCACAGATACGCAGTATTTT.

This CDR3 reads CASSPNIQGPYEQYF. The CDR3 nucleotides are TGTGCCAGCAGCCCAAATATACAGGGCCCCTACGAGCAGTACTTC. The chain employs TRBV4-2 and TRBJ2-7; possible D gene TRBD1, 6 bases. The CDR3 consists of 15 residues. Germline V CDR1 and CDR2: LGHNA, YNFKEQ. Trimming left V 4 bases short and J 2 bases short, with 15 bases between.